The 5 T cell receptor beta chains given below trace back to one sample, sequenced in a study of blood T cell repertoires in COVID-19. The protocol was immunoSEQ multiplex PCR, while the TCRdb copy is restricted to in-frame clones and leaves out a portion. The table lists 300,000 to 350,000 clones, over 70% of them singletons. The specimen sequenced was PBMCs or T cells enriched from blood (not recorded which). These receptors were collected from a man younger than 40 who had recovered from COVID-19.

V is TRBV19 and J is TRBJ2-7; 7 bases fit TRBD2. Looked up from germline, CDR1 is LNHDA and CDR2 is SQIVND (reference sequence). The length of the CDR3 is 14 residues. After removal of 4 bases from V and 1 base from J, the junction contained 4 bases not matched to a gene. The CDR3 sequence is CASSRQGGSYEQYF. Here the CDR3 DNA reads TGTGCCAGTAGTAGGCAGGGAGGGTCCTACGAGCAGTACTTC. The whole variable domain, filled in from reference TRBV19 and TRBJ2-7, reads DGGITQSPKYLFRKEGQNVTLSCEQNLNHDAMYWYRQDPGQGLRLIYYSQIVNDFQKGDIAEGYSVSREKKESFPLTVTSAQKNPTAFYLCASSRQGGSYEQYFGPGTRLTVT.

V gene TRBV9 combines with J gene TRBJ1-5; TRBD1 matches 8 bases. The germline gives CDR1 SGDLS, CDR2 YYNGEE. The CDR3 has 14 amino acids. V trimming: 4 bases; J trimming: 6 bases; junction bases outside the gene matches: 6. The CDR3 DNA follows: TGTGCCAGCAGCCGACAGGGGTCGGCTCAGCCCCAGCATTTT. Amino acids: CASSRQGSAQPQHF.

The chain recombines TRBV7-3 with TRBJ2-2, with TRBD1 identical over 8 bases. The CDR3 spans 14 residues. V shed 5 bases and J 6 bases; nucleotides not matched to a gene: 5. Germline V gives CDR1 SGHTA, CDR2 FQGTGA. CDR3: CASSRQGSSGELFF. CDR3 bases: TGTGCCAGCAGCCGACAGGGGAGCTCCGGGGAGCTGTTTTTT.

Only a few counts were recorded for this clone. The chain couples TRBV27 to TRBJ1-6, with 7 bases matching TRBD1. J gave up 7 bases and V 6 bases, and 6 bases lay outside the gene matches. CDR3 length: 14 residues. Germline values: CDR1 MNHEY, CDR2 SMNVEV (reference sequence). CDR3 amino acids: CASRTGTENSPLHF. CDR3 bases: TGTGCCAGCAGGACCGGGACAGAAAATTCACCCCTCCACTTT.

V and J are TRBV19 and TRBJ2-1, with TRBD2 identical over 10 bases. Germline V gene lookup returns CDR1 LNHDA and CDR2 SQIVND (reference sequence). Unmatched junction bases numbered 13, after V lost 4 bases and J lost 7 bases. The CDR3 is 17 residues long. CDR3 DNA: TGTGCCAGTAGTACCCCAAGGGCTAGCGGGGGTAGAAATGAGCAGTTCTTC. Its protein product is CASSTPRASGGRNEQFF.